Below are 11 T cell receptor beta chains sequenced from a single sample in a study of blood T cell repertoires in COVID-19. TCRdb's table, derived via immunoSEQ multiplex PCR, lists solely in-frame clones and lacks some. The sample contains tens of thousands of clones, 70% to 90% of which appear only once. The sample taken for sequencing was PBMCs or T cells enriched from blood (not recorded which). Receptor source: a woman between 35 and 50 years old with acute COVID-19.

The genes are TRBV7-9 and TRBJ1-1, with TRBD1 matching over 9 bases. The CDR3 totals 14 residues. The V gene's germline CDR1 is SEHNR and CDR2 FQNEAQ (reference sequence). V was clipped by 5 bases and J by 5 bases; unmatched bases: 6. The CDR3 DNA reads TGTGCCAGCAGCCCTACAGGGGGCCTTACTGAAGCTTTCTTT. This translates into CASSPTGGLTEAFF.

The chain carries TRBV6-1 and TRBJ2-7; D is unclear. Trimming took off 3 bases at V and 3 bases at J, with 3 bases between the two ends. The CDR3 is 11 amino acids. Germline lookup yields CDR1 MNHNS and CDR2 SASEGT. CDR3 region: CASSDRYEQYF. The CDR3 DNA is TGTGCCAGCAGTGACCGCTACGAGCAGTACTTC.

This clone has more than one count but fewer than ten. V usage is TRBV4-1 and J usage is TRBJ1-2; TRBD1 aligns across 8 bases. The CDR3 has 15 amino acids. The J segment lost 5 bases and the V segment lost 2 bases, leaving 7 bases of the junction unmatched. Germline V gives CDR1 MGHRA, CDR2 YSYEKL. CDR3 region: CASSQTGGRGYGYTF. DNA for the CDR3: TGCGCCAGCAGCCAAACAGGGGGTCGGGGTTATGGCTACACCTTC.

This clone was counted a single time. The chain has TRBV7-9 and TRBJ2-1, with 8 bases fitting TRBD1. Germline trimming cut 1 base from V and 7 bases from J; bases unmatched to any gene: 6. Germline-derived CDR1 and CDR2 are SEHNR and FQNEAQ (reference sequence). There are 15 residues in the CDR3. The CDR3 spells CASSLVGDRTNEQFF. In nucleotides, the CDR3 is TGTGCCAGCAGCTTAGTGGGGGACAGGACGAATGAGCAGTTCTTC.

V usage is TRBV9 and J usage is TRBJ1-1; the D is unclear. CDR1 and CDR2 from the germline V gene are SGDLS and YYNGEE. V lost 5 bases to trimming and J lost 0 bases, with 14 bases between them. CDR3 length: 15 residues. In nucleotides, the CDR3 is TGTGCCAGCAGGACGGGGAAAAACGTGAACACTGAAGCTTTCTTT. Translated: CASRTGKNVNTEAFF. The complete variable domain, with remaining parts taken from reference TRBV9 and TRBJ1-1, reads DSGVTQTPKHLITATGQRVTLRCSPRSGDLSVYWYQQSLDQGLQFLIQYYNGEERAKGNILERFSAQQFPDLHSELNLSSLELGDSALYFCASRTGKNVNTEAFFGQGTRLTVV.

The chain is built from TRBV9 and TRBJ2-7; the match to TRBD1 covers 8 bases. This CDR3 is 14 amino acids long. V lost 4 bases and J lost 4; bases outside the gene matches: 7. Per germline, CDR1 SGDLS and CDR2 YYNGEE. The CDR3 spells CASSIGTGLYEQYF. CDR3 nucleotide sequence: TGTGCCAGCAGCATCGGGACAGGTTTGTACGAGCAGTACTTC.

The count of this clone is one. The V call is TRBV12-3 or TRBV12-4, the J call TRBJ2-5; 10 bases line up with TRBD1. Trimming removed 6 bases from V and 6 bases from J; junction bases left unmatched: 4. The CDR3 runs 13 residues. The CDR3 spells CASRPGQGQTQYF. Here the CDR3 DNA reads TGTGCCAGCAGACCGGGACAGGGGCAGACCCAGTACTTC.

Only a few counts were recorded for this clone. V and J are TRBV15 and TRBJ1-1; possibly TRBD1 for D (5 bases). There are 14 residues in the CDR3. The ends were cut back, 6 bases at V and 4 bases at J, with 15 bases in the middle. Germline-derived CDR1 and CDR2 are LNHNV and YYDKDF (reference sequence). The CDR3 loop is CATSNFRGPTEAFF. CDR3 sequence (DNA): TGTGCCACCAGTAACTTTAGGGGTCCCACTGAAGCTTTCTTT.

CDR3 sequence reads: CASSLGTSREMLSSYNEQFF. CDR3 coding DNA: TGTGCCAGCAGCTTAGGAACTAGCAGAGAAATGTTAAGCTCCTACAATGAGCAGTTCTTC. This chain joins TRBV7-8 and TRBJ2-1; a possible D gene is TRBD2 (6 bases). The CDR3 sequence is 20 residues long. Germline V CDR1 and CDR2: SGHVS, FQNEAQ. V lost 1 base to trimming and J lost 0 bases, with 22 bases between them.

V is TRBV27 and J is TRBJ2-1; D ambiguous. Per germline, CDR1 MNHEY and CDR2 SMNVEV (reference sequence). V was trimmed by 5 bases and J by 4 bases, leaving 9 bases between them. The CDR3 covers 13 residues. CDR3 amino acids: CASSLIDYNEQFF. CDR3 bases: TGTGCCAGCAGTCTTATAGATTACAATGAGCAGTTCTTC.

The chain is built from TRBV11-3 and TRBJ2-2; D possibly corresponds to TRBD2 (6 bases). The CDR3 consists of 13 residues. Trimming stripped 6 bases from V and 3 bases from J, with 8 bases between. Germline lookup yields CDR1 SGHNT and CDR2 YENEEA. DNA of the CDR3: TGTGCCAGCAGGGGCGGGGACACCGGGGAGCTGTTTTTT. Protein product: CASRGGDTGELFF.